These 22 T cell receptor beta chains were all obtained from the same sample, sequenced in a study of T cell repertoires in cytomegalovirus infection. No cognate antigen is known for these TCRs. TCRdb independently ran MiXCR on the reads; one entry per CDR3 protein. The data show 570,000 or so distinct CDR3 sequences, about 39% seen once. The sample in question was cultured PBMCs, obtained from culture after CMV antigen stimulation. These receptors were taken from a human donor in good health (CMV status not recorded). Some clones in this sample may be carry-over from other donors' samples.

The chain recombines TRBV5-1 with TRBJ1-4, with a weak D call TRBD1 (6 bases). Trimming took off 4 bases at V and 5 bases at J, with 15 bases between the two ends. CDR1 is SGHRS, CDR2 YFSETQ, per germline. The CDR3 consists of 15 residues. CDR3 protein: CASSPGRRGNEKLFF. The CDR3 DNA is TGCGCCAGCAGCCCGGGACGGAGGGGGAATGAAAAACTGTTTTTT.

The chain links TRBV6-6 to TRBJ1-2; 11 positions agree with TRBD1. Germline lookup yields CDR1 MNHNY and CDR2 SVGAGI (reference sequence). The CDR3 extends over 14 amino acids. V trimming: 7 bases; J trimming: 4 bases; junction bases outside the gene matches: 5. The CDR3 bases are TGTGCCAGCAAGTACGGGACAGGGGGCTATGGCTACACCTTC. Its translation: CASKYGTGGYGYTF.

This clonotype was observed many times. This rearrangement joins TRBV7-2 to TRBJ2-3; 8 bases line up with TRBD1. The CDR3 spans 15 residues. Losses at the gene ends were 5 bases for V and 2 bases for J; bases not matched to a gene: 6. Germline-derived CDR1 and CDR2 are SGHTA and FQGNSA. The chain's CDR3 is CASSEQGVVTDTQYF. For the CDR3, the DNA is TGTGCCAGCAGCGAACAGGGGGTGGTCACAGATACGCAGTATTTT.

The chain has TRBV6-2 or TRBV6-3 and TRBJ2-7; D is uncertain. V was shortened by 0 bases and J by 3 bases, with 12 bases between the two germline ends. Germline loops: CDR1 MNHEY, CDR2 SVGEGT. The CDR3 has 15 residues. For the CDR3, the DNA is TGTGCCAGCAGTTACTCGTCCGCAACAGTCTACGAGCAGTACTTC. This codes for CASSYSSATVYEQYF.

The J gene is TRBJ2-3, the V gene TRBV7-9, with D perhaps TRBD1 or TRBD2 (5 bases each). Germline V gene data show CDR1 as SEHNR and CDR2 as FQNEAQ (reference sequence). The V and J ends lost 5 bases and 3 bases respectively, with 18 bases between them. CDR3 length: 16 amino acids. CDR3 coding DNA: TGTGCCAGCAGCCCCCTTTGGGGGAAGGGGACAGATACGCAGTATTTT. Translating gives CASSPLWGKGTDTQYF. Supplemented by reference TRBV7-9 and TRBJ2-3, the full variable domain reads DTGVSQNPRHKITKRGQNVTFRCDPISEHNRLYWYRQTLGQGPEFLTYFQNEAQLEKSRLLSDRFSAERPKGSFSTLEIQRTEQGDSAMYLCASSPLWGKGTDTQYFGPGTRLTVL.

In this sample, this clonotype turned up a few times. The V call is TRBV27, the J call TRBJ2-7, with D maybe TRBD2 (7 bases). The CDR3 has 14 amino acids. Germline V gene lookup returns CDR1 MNHEY and CDR2 SMNVEV (reference sequence). Trimming cost V 8 bases and J 1 base, with 15 bases left between them. The CDR3 bases are TGTGCCAGCCGAACGGGGGGCCTTTCCTACGAGCAGTACTTC. It yields the protein CASRTGGLSYEQYF.

V and J are TRBV6-6 and TRBJ2-5; unclear D gene. Germline V gene data show CDR1 as MNHNY and CDR2 as SVGAGI (reference sequence). CDR3 length equals 12 residues. The V gene lost 3 bases and the J gene lost 5 bases, with 7 bases spanning the gap. CDR3: CASSYAWETQYF. Written as DNA, the CDR3 is TGTGCCAGCAGTTATGCGTGGGAGACCCAGTACTTC.

The V gene is TRBV4-1, the J gene TRBJ2-7, with TRBD1 matching over 8 bases. Germline trimming cut 4 bases from V and 2 bases from J; bases unmatched to any gene: 10. CDR3 length: 16 amino acids. Germline V gene lookup returns CDR1 MGHRA and CDR2 YSYEKL. The CDR3 loop is CASSPQEGTGAYEQYF. The CDR3 DNA reads TGCGCCAGCAGCCCTCAAGAGGGGACAGGAGCCTACGAGCAGTACTTC.

This clonotype was observed a few times. The chain uses TRBV11-2 and TRBJ1-2; 8 positions agree with TRBD1. This CDR3 comprises 13 residues. The germline V gene encodes CDR1 SGHAT and CDR2 FQNNGV. V lost 4 bases to trimming and J lost 7 bases; unmatched junction nucleotides: 5. Here the CDR3 DNA reads TGTGCCAGCAGCTCCCCGGACAGGGCTGGCTACACCTTC. It is translated as CASSSPDRAGYTF.

This clonotype was recorded once. The rearrangement joins TRBV10-2 to TRBJ2-7; D is perhaps TRBD1 (5 bases). This CDR3 comprises 13 residues. From germline, CDR1 is WSHSY and CDR2 SAAADI. Trimming stripped 2 bases from V and 4 bases from J, with 9 bases between. In nucleotides, the CDR3 is TGCGCCAGCAGTGAGAGGGGATTTTACGAGCAGTACTTC. It codes for CASSERGFYEQYF.

This clonotype has only a few counts. V is TRBV7-2 and J is TRBJ2-2; D perhaps matches TRBD1 (6 bases). The CDR3 spans 15 residues. Trimming took 2 bases from V and 5 from J, leaving 12 bases between them. Germline V lookup: CDR1 SGHTA, CDR2 FQGNSA. CDR3 amino acids: CASSLSSGETGELFF. The DNA of the CDR3 is TGTGCCAGCAGCTTATCGTCAGGGGAGACCGGGGAGCTGTTTTTT.

The V gene is TRBV9, the J gene TRBJ2-3; D unclear. Per germline, CDR1 SGDLS and CDR2 YYNGEE. The CDR3 sequence is 12 residues long. V lost 0 bases, J lost 6 bases, and 5 bases lay in between. CDR3 sequence (DNA): TGTGCCAGCAGCGTAGCCACTGATACGCAGTATTTT. This codes for CASSVATDTQYF.

The chain carries TRBV14 and TRBJ2-1, with 9 bases lining up with TRBD1. The trim removed 2 bases at V and 9 bases at J, leaving 2 bases unmatched. CDR1 is SGHDN and CDR2 is FVKESK in the germline V gene. The CDR3 sequence is 13 residues long. CDR3 coding DNA: TGTGCCAGCAGCCAAACAGGGGGCCCTGAGCAGTTCTTC. Translation gives CASSQTGGPEQFF.

The chain carries TRBV27 and TRBJ2-2; D not resolved. This CDR3 is 13 amino acids long. The germline V gene encodes CDR1 MNHEY and CDR2 SMNVEV (reference sequence). Trimming removed 1 base from V and 5 bases from J, with 5 bases in between. In nucleotides, the CDR3 is TGTGCCAGCAGTTTATGGGGTACCGGGGAGCTGTTTTTT. It yields the protein CASSLWGTGELFF.

The rearrangement uses TRBV7-6 and TRBJ2-7; D tentatively fits TRBD1 or TRBD2 (5 bases each). Trimming took 5 bases from V and 7 from J, leaving 18 bases between them. CDR1 and CDR2 from the germline V gene are SGHVS and FNYEAQ. The CDR3 length is 14 residues. CDR3 protein: CASSAPGPGWEQYF. CDR3 DNA: TGTGCCAGCAGCGCCCCGGGACCGGGTTGGGAGCAGTACTTC.

J is TRBJ2-7 and V is TRBV7-2; 7 bases are shared with TRBD1. The V gene end was trimmed by 5 bases and the J gene end by 12 bases; junction bases not matched to a gene: 10. Looked up from germline, CDR1 is SGHTA and CDR2 is FQGNSA. The CDR3 is 12 amino acids. CDR3 DNA sequence: TGTGCCAGCAGCCCCGCTCGGGACAGTCCGTACTTC. This translates into CASSPARDSPYF.

The chain couples TRBV29-1 to TRBJ2-7; D gene ambiguous. CDR1 and CDR2 from the germline V gene are SQVTM and ANQGSEA. The CDR3 runs to 11 residues. The V end was cut by 6 bases, the J end by 3 bases, with 9 bases between. The CDR3 loop is CSVQQNYEQYF. CDR3 nucleotide sequence: TGCAGCGTCCAACAAAACTACGAGCAGTACTTC.

The chain employs TRBV7-8 and TRBJ1-3; no definite D call. From germline, CDR1 is SGHVS and CDR2 FQNEAQ. Trimming took 3 bases from V and 1 from J, leaving 13 bases between them. The length of the CDR3 is 16 residues. The CDR3 here is CASSFPVGGSGNTIYF. For the CDR3, the DNA is TGTGCCAGCAGCTTTCCCGTTGGAGGTTCTGGAAACACCATATATTTT.

This chain joins TRBV7-2 and TRBJ2-1; TRBD1 might be the D (6 bases). The CDR3 is 14 amino acids. Trimming pared 2 bases from V and 7 bases from J, leaving 12 bases between. The germline gives CDR1 SGHTA, CDR2 FQGNSA. In DNA, the CDR3 is TGTGCCAGCAGCTTACAGGGGTCGGAAAATGAGCAGTTCTTC. It codes for CASSLQGSENEQFF.

The rearrangement uses TRBV7-2 and TRBJ1-4, with no clear D. V was trimmed by 2 bases and J by 6 bases, leaving 10 bases between them. The CDR3 runs to 14 residues. Germline V gene lookup returns CDR1 SGHTA and CDR2 FQGNSA. CDR3 bases: TGTGCCAGCAGCTTACGGCAATTGGATGAAAAACTGTTTTTT. It translates to CASSLRQLDEKLFF.

The rearrangement joins TRBV6-5 to TRBJ1-6, with D possibly matching TRBD1 (5 bases). This CDR3 has 13 residues. V was shortened by 2 bases and J by 7 bases, with 6 bases between the two germline ends. Germline V gene data show CDR1 as MNHEY and CDR2 as SVGAGI. CDR3 sequence (DNA): TGTGCCAGCAGTTACGGGGACAATTCACCCCTCCACTTT. This translates into CASSYGDNSPLHF.

This clonotype was seen only a few times. The J gene is TRBJ1-3, the V gene TRBV7-6; D is unresolved. V lost 1 base and J 3 bases, leaving 13 bases between the germline ends. Germline V gene sequence: CDR1 SGHVS, CDR2 FNYEAQ. The CDR3 is 16 residues long. CDR3 region: CASSLVPGLFGNTIYF. Written as DNA, the CDR3 is TGTGCCAGCAGCTTAGTCCCAGGCCTCTTTGGAAACACCATATATTTT.